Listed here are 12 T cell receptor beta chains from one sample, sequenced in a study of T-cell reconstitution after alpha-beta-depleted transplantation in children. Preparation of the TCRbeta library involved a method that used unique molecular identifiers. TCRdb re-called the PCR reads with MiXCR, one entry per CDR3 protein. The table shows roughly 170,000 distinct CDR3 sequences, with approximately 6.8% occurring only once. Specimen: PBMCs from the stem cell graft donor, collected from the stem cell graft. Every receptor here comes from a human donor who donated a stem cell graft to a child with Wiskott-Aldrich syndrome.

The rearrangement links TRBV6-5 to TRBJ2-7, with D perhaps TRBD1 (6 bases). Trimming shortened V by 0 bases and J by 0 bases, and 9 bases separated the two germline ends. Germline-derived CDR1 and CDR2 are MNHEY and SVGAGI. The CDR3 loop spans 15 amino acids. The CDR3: CASSYSRTVSYEQYF. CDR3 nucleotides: TGTGCCAGCAGTTACTCGCGGACAGTCTCCTACGAGCAGTACTTC.

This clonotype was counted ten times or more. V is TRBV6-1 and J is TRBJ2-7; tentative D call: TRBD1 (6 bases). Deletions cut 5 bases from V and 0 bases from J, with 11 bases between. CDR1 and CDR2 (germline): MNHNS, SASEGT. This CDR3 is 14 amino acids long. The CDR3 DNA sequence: TGTGCCAGCAGTCGCGACAGGAGCTCCTACGAGCAGTACTTC. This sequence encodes CASSRDRSSYEQYF.

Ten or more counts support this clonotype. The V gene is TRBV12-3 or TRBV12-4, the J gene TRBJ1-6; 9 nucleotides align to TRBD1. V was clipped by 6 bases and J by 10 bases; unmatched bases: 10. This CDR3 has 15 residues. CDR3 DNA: TGTGCCAGCAGCCCCACCGGGACAGGGAGCTCACCCCTCCACTTT. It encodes CASSPTGTGSSPLHF.

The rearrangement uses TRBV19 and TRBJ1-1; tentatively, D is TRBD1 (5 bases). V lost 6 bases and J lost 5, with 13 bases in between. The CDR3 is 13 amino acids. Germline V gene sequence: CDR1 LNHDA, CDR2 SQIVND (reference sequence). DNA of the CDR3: TGTGCCAGTAGCCCCGGTGGGGGTACTGAAGCTTTCTTT. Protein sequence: CASSPGGGTEAFF.

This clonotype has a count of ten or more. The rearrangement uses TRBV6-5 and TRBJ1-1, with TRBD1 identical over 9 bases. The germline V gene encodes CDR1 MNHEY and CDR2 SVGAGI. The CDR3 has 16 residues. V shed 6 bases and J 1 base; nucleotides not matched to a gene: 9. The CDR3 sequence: CASRSGQGRANTEAFF. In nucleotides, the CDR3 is TGTGCCAGCAGGTCAGGACAGGGGAGGGCGAACACTGAAGCTTTCTTT.

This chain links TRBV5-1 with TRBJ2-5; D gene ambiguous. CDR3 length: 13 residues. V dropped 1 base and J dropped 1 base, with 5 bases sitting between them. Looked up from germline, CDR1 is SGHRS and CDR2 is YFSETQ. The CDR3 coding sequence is TGCGCCAGCAGCTTGTATTTCCAAGAGACCCAGTACTTC. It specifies CASSLYFQETQYF.

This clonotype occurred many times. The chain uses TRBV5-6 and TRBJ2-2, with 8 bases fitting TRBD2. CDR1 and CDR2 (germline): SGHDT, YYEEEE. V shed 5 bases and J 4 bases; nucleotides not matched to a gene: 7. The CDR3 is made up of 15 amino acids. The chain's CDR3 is CASSSLAGGTGELFF. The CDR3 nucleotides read TGTGCCAGCAGTTCTCTAGCGGGTGGCACCGGGGAGCTGTTTTTT.

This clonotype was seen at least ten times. CDR3 protein: CASSGGQDQGQFF. Written as DNA, the CDR3 is TGCGCCAGCAGCGGGGGACAGGATCAAGGGCAGTTCTTC. This sequence joins TRBV5-1 and TRBJ2-1; 8 bases align to TRBD1. This CDR3 is built from 13 residues. Germline CDR1 reads SGHRS; CDR2 reads YFSETQ. J was trimmed by 12 bases and V by 4 bases; bases with no gene match: 9.

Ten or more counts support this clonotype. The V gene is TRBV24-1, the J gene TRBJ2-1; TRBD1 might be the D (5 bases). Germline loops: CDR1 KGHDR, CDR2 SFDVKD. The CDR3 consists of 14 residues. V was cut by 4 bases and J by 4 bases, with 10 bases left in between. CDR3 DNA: TGTGCCACCAGTGACCTCGACAGTTACAATGAGCAGTTCTTC. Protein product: CATSDLDSYNEQFF.

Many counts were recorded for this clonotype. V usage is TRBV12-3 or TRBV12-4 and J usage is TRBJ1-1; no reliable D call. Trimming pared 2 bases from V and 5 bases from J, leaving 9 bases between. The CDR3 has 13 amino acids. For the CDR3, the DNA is TGTGCCAGCAGTTTAAGGGTGGAGACTGAAGCTTTCTTT. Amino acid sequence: CASSLRVETEAFF.

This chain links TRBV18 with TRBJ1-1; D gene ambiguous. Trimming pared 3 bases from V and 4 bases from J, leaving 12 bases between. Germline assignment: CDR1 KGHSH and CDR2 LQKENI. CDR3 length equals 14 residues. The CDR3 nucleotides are TGTGCCAGCTCACCGACGCTGGGTTCCACTGAAGCTTTCTTT. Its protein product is CASSPTLGSTEAFF.

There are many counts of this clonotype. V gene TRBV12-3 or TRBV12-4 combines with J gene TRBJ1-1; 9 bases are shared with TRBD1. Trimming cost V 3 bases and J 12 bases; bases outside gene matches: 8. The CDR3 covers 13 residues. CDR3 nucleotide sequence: TGTGCCAGCAGTTTTGTCGGGACAGGGATGTCTTTCTTT. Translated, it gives CASSFVGTGMSFF.